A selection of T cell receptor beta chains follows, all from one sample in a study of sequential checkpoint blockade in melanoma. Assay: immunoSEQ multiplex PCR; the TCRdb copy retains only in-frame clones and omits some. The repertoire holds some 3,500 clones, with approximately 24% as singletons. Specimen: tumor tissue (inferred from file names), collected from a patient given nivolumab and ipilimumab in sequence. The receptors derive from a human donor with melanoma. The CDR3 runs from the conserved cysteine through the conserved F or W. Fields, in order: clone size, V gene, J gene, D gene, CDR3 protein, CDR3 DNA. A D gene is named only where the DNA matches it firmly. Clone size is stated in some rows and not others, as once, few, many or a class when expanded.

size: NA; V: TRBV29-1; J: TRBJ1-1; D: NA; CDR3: CSALPGRPEAFF; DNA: TGCAGCGCCCTTCCGGGACGGCCTGAAGCTTTCTTT
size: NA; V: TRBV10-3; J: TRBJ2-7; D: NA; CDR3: CAISEFSELSEQYF; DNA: TGTGCCATCAGTGAGTTCAGTGAGTTGAGCGAGCAGTACTTC
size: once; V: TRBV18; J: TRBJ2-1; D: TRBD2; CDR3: CASSRDAGGSYNEQFF; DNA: TGTGCCAGCTCACGAGATGCGGGGGGATCCTACAATGAGCAGTTCTTC
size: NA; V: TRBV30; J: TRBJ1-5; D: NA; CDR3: CAWSVDSNQPQHF; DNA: TGTGCCTGGAGTGTAGATAGCAATCAGCCCCAGCATTTT
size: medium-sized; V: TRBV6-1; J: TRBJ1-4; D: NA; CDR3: CASSEERGVNEKLFF; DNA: TGTGCCAGCAGTGAAGAGAGGGGTGTTAATGAAAAACTGTTTTTT
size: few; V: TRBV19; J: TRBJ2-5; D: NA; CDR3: CASSIVGRETQYF; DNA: TGTGCCAGTAGTATAGTAGGGAGAGAGACCCAGTACTTC
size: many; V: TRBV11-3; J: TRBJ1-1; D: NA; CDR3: CASSQVAWGTEAFF; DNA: TGTGCCAGCAGCCAAGTTGCATGGGGTACTGAAGCTTTCTTT
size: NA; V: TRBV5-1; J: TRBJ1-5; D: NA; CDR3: CASSLAGLNQPQHF; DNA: TGCGCCAGCAGCTTGGCAGGGTTAAATCAGCCCCAGCATTTT
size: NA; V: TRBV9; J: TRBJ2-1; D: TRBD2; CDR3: CASSRGGSSYNEQFF; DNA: TGTGCCAGCAGCCGCGGGGGAAGCTCCTACAATGAGCAGTTCTTC
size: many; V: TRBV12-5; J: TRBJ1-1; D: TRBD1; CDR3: CASTLTGGPEAFF; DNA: TGTGCCAGCACTCTCACAGGGGGGCCTGAAGCTTTCTTT
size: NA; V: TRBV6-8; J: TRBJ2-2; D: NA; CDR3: CASSALNTGELFF; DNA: TGTGCCAGCAGTGCTCTTAACACCGGGGAGCTGTTTTTT
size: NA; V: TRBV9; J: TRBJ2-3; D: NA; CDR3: CASSVGAGARGTDTQYF; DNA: TGTGCCAGCAGCGTAGGTGCAGGGGCACGGGGCACAGATACGCAGTATTTT
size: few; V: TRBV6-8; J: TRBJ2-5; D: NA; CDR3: CASSYSGAGPDQETQYF; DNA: TGTGCCAGCAGTTACTCGGGGGCGGGGCCGGATCAAGAGACCCAGTACTTC
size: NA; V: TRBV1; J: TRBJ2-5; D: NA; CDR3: CASSQDERRTETQYF; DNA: TGCGCCAGCAGCCAAGATGAGAGGAGGACGGAGACCCAGTACTTC
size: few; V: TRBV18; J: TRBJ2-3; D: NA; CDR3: CASSPQGSTDTQYF; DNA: TGTGCCAGCTCACCACAGGGTAGCACAGATACGCAGTATTTT
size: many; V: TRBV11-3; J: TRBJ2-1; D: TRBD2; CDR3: CASSSTSGYNEQFF; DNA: TGTGCCAGCAGCTCGACTAGCGGATACAATGAGCAGTTCTTC
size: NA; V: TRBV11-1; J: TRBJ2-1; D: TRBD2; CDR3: CASSLLGPSGGAHNEQFF; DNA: TGTGCCAGCAGCTTATTAGGTCCTAGCGGGGGGGCCCACAATGAGCAGTTCTTC
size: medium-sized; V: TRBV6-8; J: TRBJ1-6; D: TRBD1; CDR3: CASRDSNSPLHF; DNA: TGTGCCAGCCGGGACAGCAATTCACCCCTCCACTTT
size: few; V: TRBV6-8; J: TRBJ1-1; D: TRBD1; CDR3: CASRLLGQARTEAFF; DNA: TGTGCCAGCAGGCTGCTAGGACAGGCAAGAACTGAAGCTTTCTTT
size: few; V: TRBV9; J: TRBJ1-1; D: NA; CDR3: CASSVGEPEAFF; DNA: TGTGCCAGCAGCGTAGGGGAACCCGAAGCTTTCTTT
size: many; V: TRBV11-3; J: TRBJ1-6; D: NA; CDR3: CASSPRLGPSRNSPLHF; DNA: TGTGCCAGCAGCCCTAGGCTCGGGCCCAGCCGTAATTCACCCCTCCACTTT
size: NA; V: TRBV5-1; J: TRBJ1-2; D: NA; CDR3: CASSMQEGKDGYTF; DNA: TGCGCCAGCAGCATGCAGGAGGGTAAGGATGGCTACACCTTC